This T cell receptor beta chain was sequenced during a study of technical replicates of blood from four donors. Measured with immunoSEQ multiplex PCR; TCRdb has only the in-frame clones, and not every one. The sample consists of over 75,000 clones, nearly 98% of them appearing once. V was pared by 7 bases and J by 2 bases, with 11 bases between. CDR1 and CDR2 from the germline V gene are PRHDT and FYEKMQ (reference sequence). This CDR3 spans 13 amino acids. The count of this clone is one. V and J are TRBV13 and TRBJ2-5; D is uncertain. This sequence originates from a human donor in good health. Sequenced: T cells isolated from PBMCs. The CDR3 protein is CASTLANQETQYF. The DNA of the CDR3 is TGTGCCAGCACGCTTGCGAATCAAGAGACCCAGTACTTC. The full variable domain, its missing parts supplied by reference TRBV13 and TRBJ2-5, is AAGVIQSPRHLIKEKRETATLKCYPIPRHDTVYWYQQGPGQDPQFLISFYEKMQSDKGSIPDRFSAQQFSDYHSELNMSSLELGDSALYFCASTLANQETQYFGPGTRLLVL.